Here is one T cell receptor beta chain with its context. What it binds is unknown. Germline V gene data show CDR1 as MNHEY and CDR2 as SVGAGI. The CDR3 length is 16 residues. With 0 bases clipped from V and 2 bases from J, the junction kept 6 bases outside the gene matches. The authors made TCR beta libraries by quantitative 5'-RACE with molecular barcodes. TCRdb re-derived calls from the 5' RACE reads in MiXCR, one entry per CDR3 protein. The sample contains some 800,000 distinct CDR3 sequences, around 11% of which appear only once. The sample comes from a study of CD8 T cells in ankylosing spondylitis. Notes on the study in general: Clones tied to disease were said to be significantly enriched in matched ankylosing spondylitis synovial fluid. Blood from ankylosing spondylitis patients appeared to carry a characteristic roughly 8-variant TCR beta motif. Some motif variants had been reported before (in reactive arthritis synovial fluid and blood).

The source is a male donor with ankylosing spondylitis. Sequencing was performed on blood, either unsorted or a sorted T cell fraction (not recorded which). The chain uses TRBV6-5 and TRBJ2-7; 8 bases agree with TRBD2. The chain's CDR3 is CASSYSVAGITYEQYF. In DNA, the CDR3 is TGTGCCAGCAGTTACTCCGTAGCGGGGATAACCTACGAGCAGTACTTC.